This TCR beta chain stems from a study of blood T cell repertoires in COVID-19 (dated by TCRdb to about 2020). Regarding the research as a whole: Samples covering the acute and convalescent phases of COVID-19 were provided by collaborators in the United States, Italy and Spain. The prospective study material was composed of cDNA or gDNA derived from T cells, B-cell-depleted T cells, or PBMCs. Subjects who had been exposed to COVID-19, were actively infected with it, or had recovered from it provided the deeply sampled blood TCRbeta repertoires that made up the dataset. The repertoires were made available in a free public database intended to serve as a resource for research on the immune response to SARS-CoV-2. Samples came from the ongoing ImmuneRACE study (first 160 participants) plus 1,254 subjects from 6 global collaborators. Nearly every sample came with metadata listing a de-identified subject ID, COVID-19 status, age in years and sex. Where available, HLA class I and class II types were obtained from metadata supplied by the sample provider rather than from assay-based typing. Overall study results and their limits: The amount of clinical and demographic metadata varied by source and participant and was provided uncurated.

Taken from cysteine to phenylalanine, the CDR3 has 13 residues. Of the read, only the CDR3 DNA is kept; its 39 bases are in frame from base 1. Relative to germline, V is 5 bases shorter and J is 7 bases shorter, with 14 bases between their ends. TCRbeta CDR3 regions were amplified from genomic DNA by means of the immunoSEQ Assay, a bias-controlled multiplex PCR. In the source study's methods: The number of nucleated cells in each sample was estimated from the amplification of reference gene primers within the assay. To quantify the absolute abundance of each unique TCRbeta CDR3 rearrangement, sequence reads were collapsed and filtered. Productive Simpson clonality was computed per sample as the square root of Simpson's diversity index over productive rearrangements. TCRdb stores this immuneACCESS table with in-frame sequences only. Part of the clones is absent; in the studies checked, under half of the shortfall reflects unresolved V genes, and no reason is known for the rest. The V and J calls and the clone size are those of that table, but D and trimming were determined from the DNA. The sample table records about 210,000 clones; about 80% of these occur just once. The leading ten clones occupy 6% to 8.5% of the sample.

Each collaborating institution followed its own protocols to collect whole blood in K2EDTA tubes. Collaborator samples were shipped for TCRbeta analysis as frozen whole blood, isolated PBMCs, or DNA extracted from either sample type. This clone showed up just a few times. Its antigen target is currently unknown. No per-base quality is available; no much larger clone lies one base away. The source of this sequence is a man in his fifties or sixties with acute or convalescent COVID-19. The chain employs TRBV12-3 or TRBV12-4 and TRBJ1-2, with TRBD1 as a weak D call on 6 bases. What was sequenced was peripheral blood. The CDR3 sequence is CASSGRQETGYTF. The bases read TGTGCCAGCAGTGGGAGACAGGAGACTGGCTACACCTTC.